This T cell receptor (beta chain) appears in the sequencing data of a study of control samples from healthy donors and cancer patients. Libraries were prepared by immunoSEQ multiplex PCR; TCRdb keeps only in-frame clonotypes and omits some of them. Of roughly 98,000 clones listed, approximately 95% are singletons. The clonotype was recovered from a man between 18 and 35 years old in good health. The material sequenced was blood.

CDR3 DNA sequence: TGTGCCACCAGTGAACCCTTTCGGGGGGGGGACACTGAAGCTTTCTTT. Protein product: CATSEPFRGGDTEAFF. This chain links TRBV24-1 with TRBJ1-1; weak D call: TRBD1 (5 bases). V dropped 4 bases and J dropped 3 bases, with 17 bases sitting between them. This CDR3 contains 16 residues. CDR1 and CDR2 (germline): KGHDR, SFDVKD.